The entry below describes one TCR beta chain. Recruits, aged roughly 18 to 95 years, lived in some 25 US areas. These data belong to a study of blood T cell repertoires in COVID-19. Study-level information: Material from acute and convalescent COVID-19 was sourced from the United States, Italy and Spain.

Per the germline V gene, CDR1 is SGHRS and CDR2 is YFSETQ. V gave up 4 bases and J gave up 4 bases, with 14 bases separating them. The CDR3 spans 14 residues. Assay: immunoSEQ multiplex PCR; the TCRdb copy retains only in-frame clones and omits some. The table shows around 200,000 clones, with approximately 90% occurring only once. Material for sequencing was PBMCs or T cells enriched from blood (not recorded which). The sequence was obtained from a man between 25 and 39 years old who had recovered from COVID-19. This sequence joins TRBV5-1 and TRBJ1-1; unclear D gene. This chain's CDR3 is CASSGSSAATEAFF. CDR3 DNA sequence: TGCGCCAGCAGCGGCAGTTCTGCGGCCACTGAAGCTTTCTTT.